What follows is one TCR beta chain and its context. Its target is not known. These data originate in a study of T cell repertoires in cytomegalovirus infection. Study conclusions and caveats: Ex vivo responses were dominated by HLA-C-restricted CMV-specific TCR beta clonotypes.

MiXCR, run by TCRdb on the reads, gives a single entry per CDR3 protein. The sample records about 830,000 distinct CDR3 sequences, over 25% being singletons. The CDR3 consists of 14 residues. Germline V gives CDR1 SEHNR, CDR2 FQNEAQ (reference sequence). Trimming removed 6 bases from V and 2 bases from J, with 13 bases in between. This clonotype was obtained from a human donor in good health (CMV status not recorded). Some clones in this sample may be carry-over from other donors' samples. Sequences were derived from cultured CD8+ T cells from PBMCs, sampled from culture after CMV antigen stimulation. The V call is TRBV7-9, the J call TRBJ2-5, with D unclear. The CDR3: CASRGRSLQETQYF. The DNA of the CDR3 is TGTGCCAGCAGAGGCAGGAGTCTACAAGAGACCCAGTACTTC.